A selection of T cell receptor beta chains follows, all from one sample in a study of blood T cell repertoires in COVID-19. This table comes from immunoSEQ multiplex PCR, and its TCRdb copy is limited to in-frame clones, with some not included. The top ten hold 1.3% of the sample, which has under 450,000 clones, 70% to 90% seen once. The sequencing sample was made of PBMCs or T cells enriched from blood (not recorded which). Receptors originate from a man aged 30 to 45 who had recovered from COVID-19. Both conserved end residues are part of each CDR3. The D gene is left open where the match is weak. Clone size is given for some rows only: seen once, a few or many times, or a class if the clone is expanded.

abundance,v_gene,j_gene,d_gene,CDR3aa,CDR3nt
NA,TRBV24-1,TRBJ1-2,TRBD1,CATSDFGGQGTPNYGYTF,TGTGCCACCAGTGATTTCGGGGGACAGGGAACTCCTAACTATGGCTACACCTTC
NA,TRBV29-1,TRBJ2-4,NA,CSVELGSRGAKNIQYF,TGCAGCGTTGAACTAGGATCAAGGGGAGCCAAAAACATTCAGTACTTC
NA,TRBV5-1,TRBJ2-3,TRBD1,CASSFSGSGGDTQYF,TGCGCCAGCAGCTTTTCTGGTTCAGGGGGAGATACGCAGTATTTT
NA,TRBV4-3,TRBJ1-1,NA,CASSQFAGSRTEAFF,TGCGCCAGCAGCCAATTCGCAGGGTCTCGTACTGAAGCTTTCTTT
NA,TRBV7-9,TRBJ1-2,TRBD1,CASSPRTGEDYGYTF,TGTGCCAGCAGCCCCCGGACAGGGGAGGACTATGGCTACACCTTC
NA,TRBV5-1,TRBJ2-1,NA,CASSPSGGYNEQFF,TGCGCCAGCAGCCCCTCAGGGGGGTACAATGAGCAGTTCTTC
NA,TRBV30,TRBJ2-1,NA,CAGLRSPYNEQFF,TGTGCGGGCCTTCGTAGTCCCTACAATGAGCAGTTCTTC
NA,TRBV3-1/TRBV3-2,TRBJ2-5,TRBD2,CASSIAGGAETQYF,TGTGCCAGCAGCATAGCGGGGGGGGCAGAGACCCAGTACTTC
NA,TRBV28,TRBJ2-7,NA,CASSLVWRGGQYEQYF,TGTGCCAGCAGTTTAGTCTGGAGGGGCGGGCAGTACGAGCAGTACTTC
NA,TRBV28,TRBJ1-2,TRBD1,CASSLPQGVYGYTF,TGTGCCAGCAGTTTACCACAGGGGGTCTATGGCTACACCTTC
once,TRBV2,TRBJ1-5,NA,CASDRSSNQPQHF,TGTGCCAGCGACAGGAGCTCCAATCAGCCCCAGCATTTT
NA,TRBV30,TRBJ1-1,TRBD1,CAWSIHRGANTEAFF,TGTGCCTGGAGTATTCACAGGGGGGCGAACACTGAAGCTTTCTTT
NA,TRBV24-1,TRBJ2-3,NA,CATSGAGESTQYF,TGTGCCACCAGTGGTGCAGGGGAGAGTACGCAGTATTTT
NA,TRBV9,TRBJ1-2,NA,CASSVVDGRDGYTF,TGTGCCAGCAGCGTAGTCGATGGGCGGGATGGCTACACCTTC
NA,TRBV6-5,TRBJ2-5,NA,CASSYSTVGETQYF,TGTGCCAGCAGTTACTCGACAGTAGGGGAGACCCAGTACTTC
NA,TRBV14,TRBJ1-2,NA,CASSQDLDYGYTF,TGTGCCAGCAGCCAAGATCTCGACTATGGCTACACCTTC
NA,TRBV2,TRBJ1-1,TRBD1,CASSEVQGGLSEAFF,TGTGCCAGCAGTGAAGTACAGGGGGGCCTCTCTGAAGCTTTCTTT
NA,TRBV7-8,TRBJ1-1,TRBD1,CASSPSPETGGPLLNTEAFF,TGTGCCAGCAGCCCCTCCCCTGAGACAGGGGGACCTTTATTGAACACTGAAGCTTTCTTT
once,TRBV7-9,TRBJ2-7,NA,CASAVQGTSVEQYF,TGTGCCAGCGCCGTCCAAGGGACATCGGTCGAGCAGTACTTC
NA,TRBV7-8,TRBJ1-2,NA,CASSPEKTVFSSYGYTF,TGTGCCAGCAGCCCGGAGAAGACAGTCTTCTCGTCCTATGGCTACACCTTC
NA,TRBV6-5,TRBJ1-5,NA,CASSYGGAGNQPQHF,TGTGCCAGCAGTTACGGGGGGGCGGGCAATCAGCCCCAGCATTTT
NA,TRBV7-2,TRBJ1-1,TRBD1,CASSLDRVGTEAFF,TGTGCCAGCAGCCTTGACAGGGTCGGGACTGAAGCTTTCTTT
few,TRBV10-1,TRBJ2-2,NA,CASSEHPGELFF,TGCGCCAGCAGTGAGCATCCCGGGGAGCTGTTTTTT
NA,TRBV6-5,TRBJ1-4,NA,CASSYSRAAPREKLFF,TGTGCCAGCAGTTACTCGAGGGCAGCCCCCAGGGAAAAACTGTTTTTT
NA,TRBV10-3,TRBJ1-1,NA,CAISATMNTEAFF,TGTGCCATCAGCGCCACAATGAACACTGAAGCTTTCTTT
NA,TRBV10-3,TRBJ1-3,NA,CATEGDVSSGNTIYF,TGTGCCACTGAGGGGGATGTGAGCTCTGGAAACACCATATATTTT
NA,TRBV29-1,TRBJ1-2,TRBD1,CSVEATGGWYGYTF,TGCAGCGTTGAAGCTACAGGGGGCTGGTATGGCTACACCTTC
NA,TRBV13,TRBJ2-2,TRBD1,CASSLEGPGTGVTGELFF,TGTGCCAGCAGCTTAGAGGGGCCCGGGACAGGGGTCACCGGGGAGCTGTTTTTT
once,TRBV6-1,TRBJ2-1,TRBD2,CASSEAGLAGSYNEQFF,TGTGCCAGCAGTGAAGCGGGACTAGCGGGGTCCTACAATGAGCAGTTCTTC
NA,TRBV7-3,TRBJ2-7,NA,CASSLDSLTEQYF,TGTGCCAGCAGCTTGGACAGCCTCACCGAGCAGTACTTC
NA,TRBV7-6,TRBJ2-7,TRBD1,CASSSGQGVAEQYF,TGTGCCAGCAGCTCAGGACAGGGGGTGGCCGAGCAGTACTTC
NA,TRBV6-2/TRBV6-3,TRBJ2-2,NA,CASSYTGELTGELFF,TGTGCCAGCAGTTACACGGGGGAGCTTACCGGGGAGCTGTTTTTT
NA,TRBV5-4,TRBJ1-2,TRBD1,CASSGQGVVGYTF,TGTGCCAGCAGCGGTCAGGGGGTCGTTGGCTACACCTTC
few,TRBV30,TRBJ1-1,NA,CASQATNGGAFF,TGTGCCTCTCAAGCCACCAATGGGGGGGCTTTCTTT
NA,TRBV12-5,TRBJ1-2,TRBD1,CASGLGPGTGNYGYTF,TGTGCTAGTGGTTTGGGCCCCGGGACAGGGAACTATGGCTACACCTTC
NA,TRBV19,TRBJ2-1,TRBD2,CASSSGGDYNEQFF,TGTGCCAGTAGCAGCGGGGGGGACTACAATGAGCAGTTCTTC
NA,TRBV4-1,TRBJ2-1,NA,CASSQEWLEYSYNEQFF,TGCGCCAGCAGCCAAGAATGGCTAGAATATTCCTACAATGAGCAGTTCTTC
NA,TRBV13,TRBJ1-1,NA,CASSFTRNEAFF,TGTGCCAGCAGCTTTACGAGAAATGAAGCTTTCTTT
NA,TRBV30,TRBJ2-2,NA,CAWSGAIANTGELFF,TGTGCCTGGAGTGGGGCTATCGCGAACACCGGGGAGCTGTTTTTT
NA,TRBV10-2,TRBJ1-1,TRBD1,CASSVQGWVLNTEAFF,TGCGCCAGCAGTGTACAGGGGTGGGTCTTGAACACTGAAGCTTTCTTT
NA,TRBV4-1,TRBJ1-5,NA,CASSPQGPQPQHF,TGCGCCAGCAGCCCACAGGGACCGCAGCCCCAGCATTTT